This TCR beta chain was identified during a study of blood T cell repertoires in COVID-19. On the study more broadly: PBMCs, B-cell-depleted T cells, or T cells were the source of the cDNA or gDNA that made up the material.

Original methodology: Nucleated cell number was recorded as an estimate derived from reference gene primer amplification. This table comes from immunoSEQ multiplex PCR, and its TCRdb copy is limited to in-frame clones, with some not included. Clonal size and the V and J genes are those of that table, whereas D and trimming came from the DNA. The sample carries 250,000 to 300,000 clones, around 90% recorded once. The CDR3 runs to 15 residues. The ends were cut back, 1 base at V and 3 bases at J, with 7 bases in the middle. In germline, CDR1 is MGHRA, CDR2 YSYEKL. This chain connects TRBV4-1 to TRBJ1-6; D remains unclear. This TCR came from a man aged 45-65 years with acute or convalescent COVID-19. Source material: peripheral blood. The CDR3 loop is CASSQGQVYNSPLHF. Here the CDR3 DNA reads TGCGCCAGCAGCCAAGGACAAGTCTATAATTCACCCCTCCACTTT.